This T cell receptor beta chain was observed in a study of T cells after yellow fever vaccination (dated by TCRdb to between 2018 and 2021). Notes on the research overall: The SMART-Seq v4 Ultra Low Input RNA kit was used to prepare libraries from fractions with low cell numbers. To follow T-cell clones before and after primary and booster YFV17D yellow fever vaccination, bulk TCR alpha and beta repertoires were sequenced over time. Two healthy male donors, one aged 18 to 29 and one aged 30 to 40 years, made up the cohort. Blood was collected at multiple timepoints before and after primary and secondary immunization, and bulk PBMC replicates and cell subsets were isolated.

TCR cDNA was synthesized by 5'RACE template switching, which introduced a universal primer site and unique molecular identifiers. cDNA synthesis was primed from both the TCR alpha and TCR beta constant segments. Libraries were amplified in two PCR steps, with sample barcodes and sequencing adapters added in the second step. Sequencing of the libraries was done on either Illumina HiSeq 2500 (2x100 bp) or NovaSeq (2x150 bp). Under the source paper's analysis protocol: Reads were demultiplexed and collapsed into UMI consensus sequences with MIGEC, and V(D)J alignment was performed with MiXCR. Vaccine-responding clonotypes were identified with edgeR using replicate PBMC samples, with FDR below 0.01 and a log2 fold change above 5 up to day 15 being required. Bulk clonotypes were assigned CD4 or CD8 identity according to which sequenced CD4 or CD8 repertoire held them at higher abundance. TCRdb cleaned the public reads at Q25 with fastp, built clones with MiXCR and kept in-frame beta chains. When rows share a CDR3 protein, they turn into one entry using the most common DNA and genes. It is TCRdb's table, rather than the study itself, that gives the V and J calls and clone size. The sample data list hundreds of thousands of distinct CDR3 sequences, and around 12% of these were observed just once. Under 15% of the sample lies in the top ten.

The sample holds a few counts of this clonotype. No antigen is known for it. Nothing much larger sits one base from this clone, and base qualities are not available. Broad study findings and their caveats: After the booster, most of the clones that had expanded following primary vaccination were detected again (just under 97% of CD4 and 85% to 90% of CD8), which suggests that memory was broadly maintained. Compared with the primary T-cell response, the secondary T-cell response was weaker but faster, peaking on day 5 rather than day 15. A small share of clonotypes was detected in both CD4 and CD8 compartments, with the overlap likely arising from convergent recombination. Because abundant contaminating clonotypes from the bulk population could be contained in FACS-sorted repertoires, computational filtering was required. The study included only a couple of donors, which limits how far the findings can be generalized.

The sample's treatment or condition label, decoded: live attenuated yellow fever vaccine strain. At each blood-draw timepoint, two biological replicates of bulk PBMCs were obtained. PBMCs were isolated from peripheral blood using a standard Ficoll-Paque protocol. RNA was extracted with TriZol from bulk PBMCs, CD4 and CD8 fractions, and dextramer-positive and dextramer-negative fractions. Trimming removed 0 bases from V and 7 bases from J; the gene matches leave 4 bases unexplained. The CDR3 spans 14 residues, from the cysteine through the phenylalanine. Of all the DNA, just the CDR3 is kept, 42 bases in frame from base 1. Via the germline V gene (reference sequence), CDR1 is SEHNR and CDR2 FQNEAQ.

Rearrangement joined TRBV7-9 to TRBJ1-1; TRBD1 matches 8 bases in the middle. The sample was PBMCs, taken on the day of the yellow fever booster vaccination. The receptor was isolated from a man aged 25 to 40 who received the YFV17D yellow fever vaccine. The DNA sequence follows: TGTGCCAGCAGCTTAGCGGACAGGGCTAATGAAGCTTTCTTT. Translation gives CASSLADRANEAFF.